This is a list of T cell receptor beta chains from one sample in a study of shared clonotypes between healthy human individuals. Clones were sequenced by immunoSEQ multiplex PCR, and TCRdb holds only the in-frame ones, with some missing. The sample records a few million clones, roughly 95% being singletons. Sequenced input: naive CD8+ T cells from PBMCs. The receptors derive from a man aged 18 to 30 in good health. Some clones in this sample may be carry-over from other donors' samples. The CDR3 runs from the conserved cysteine through the conserved F or W. D genes are given only for firm matches. Clone size, where shown, is once, few, many, or a class for clones that have expanded.

d_gene,j_gene,v_gene,abundance,CDR3nt,CDR3aa
TRBD1,TRBJ1-3,TRBV7-9,-,TGTGCCAGCGAAACATACCCCGGGGCAGGGGGCGCGTACACCATATATTTT,CASETYPGAGGAYTIYF
-,TRBJ2-1,TRBV11-3,-,TGTGCCAGCAGCTTAGTCGTAACCAGTGAGCAGTTCTTC,CASSLVVTSEQFF
TRBD1,TRBJ1-3,TRBV2,-,TGTGCCAGCAGAGAACACCGGGACAGGCTTTCGTTCTCTGGAAACACCATATATTTT,CASREHRDRLSFSGNTIYF
-,TRBJ2-2,TRBV7-8,once,TGTGCCAGCAGCTTAGCGTTCGATTTGCTCGCCGGGGAGCTGTTTTTT,CASSLAFDLLAGELFF
-,TRBJ1-4,TRBV4-1,-,TGCGCCAGCAGCCAGTCCCCGGGCGCAACTAATGAAAAACTGTTTTTT,CASSQSPGATNEKLFF
TRBD1,TRBJ1-1,TRBV4-3,-,TGCGCCAGCAGCCAATCACAGGGGAGAACTGAAGCTTTCTTT,CASSQSQGRTEAFF
-,TRBJ2-7,TRBV9,-,TGTGCCAGCAGCGTGGGGGATGGGCGGTCCTCCTACGAGCAGTACTTC,CASSVGDGRSSYEQYF
-,TRBJ1-5,TRBV19,-,TGTGCCAGTAGTACGGGGATCATGCACGTAACTAGTAGCAATCAGCCCCAGCATTTT,CASSTGIMHVTSSNQPQHF
TRBD1,TRBJ1-1,TRBV6-5,-,TGTGCCAGCAGTTACGCGGACAGGGGGCACCCTGAAGCTTTCTTT,CASSYADRGHPEAFF
TRBD2,TRBJ2-3,TRBV9,-,TGTGCCAGCAGCGGGGGCGGGACTAGCGGGAGGGCCGGCACAGATACGCAGTATTTT,CASSGGGTSGRAGTDTQYF
TRBD2,TRBJ2-7,TRBV15,-,TGTGCCACCAGCAAAGAGACTAGCGAATACGAGCAGTACTTC,CATSKETSEYEQYF
-,TRBJ2-7,TRBV28,-,TGTGCAACCAAACGACTGAAGACAGTAACAGACGAGCAGTACTTC,CATKRLKTVTDEQYF
TRBD2,TRBJ2-1,TRBV9,-,TGTGCCAGCAGCCATCCTCGGACTAGCGGGAACCTCGGGGATGAGCAGTTCTTC,CASSHPRTSGNLGDEQFF
TRBD2,TRBJ2-1,TRBV18,-,TGTGCCAGCTCAAACGGGACTAGCGGGCTATACAATGAGCAGTTCTTC,CASSNGTSGLYNEQFF
TRBD1,TRBJ2-4,TRBV11-2,-,TGTGCCAGCAGTTTCGGCTGGGGACAGGCAAACATTCAGTACTTC,CASSFGWGQANIQYF
-,TRBJ2-6,TRBV27,once,TGTGCCAGCAGTTTAGGTGGGGGGGCCCCTGGGGCCAACGTCCTGACTTTC,CASSLGGGAPGANVLTF
-,TRBJ1-1,TRBV29-1,-,TGCAGCGTTGAAGATCTGCAAAGGAGGGAGAACACTGAAGCTTTCTTT,CSVEDLQRRENTEAFF
-,TRBJ2-7,TRBV7-2,-,TGTGCCAGCAGCCCTCGAGGGCACTCCTACGAGCAGTACTTC,CASSPRGHSYEQYF
TRBD1,TRBJ2-5,TRBV29-1,-,TGCAGCGTTGAATCTAGAGGACAGGTTGGAGAGACCCAGTACTTC,CSVESRGQVGETQYF
TRBD2,TRBJ2-2,TRBV27,-,TGTGCCAGCAGTTTAGGGCTAGCGGCGAACACCGGGGAGCTGTTTTTT,CASSLGLAANTGELFF
-,TRBJ2-7,TRBV27,-,TGTGCCAGCAGTTCCACCAGGTGGGGGCACGAGCAGTACTTC,CASSSTRWGHEQYF
TRBD1,TRBJ1-1,TRBV5-1,-,TGCGCCAGCAGCTGGACAGGGGGCGCCTCCACTGAAGCTTTCTTT,CASSWTGGASTEAFF
-,TRBJ2-1,TRBV27,once,TGTGCCAGCAGTTATCGGGCACCGGGGATCAATGAGCAGTTCTTC,CASSYRAPGINEQFF
TRBD1,TRBJ2-3,TRBV9,-,TGTGCCAGCAGCGTGGGAGGACAGGGCATAACCGACGGGTCAGATACGCAGTATTTT,CASSVGGQGITDGSDTQYF
-,TRBJ2-7,TRBV21-1,-,TGTGCCAGCGGTTACAGGGGTACTAGCGGGGAACACAACTACGAGCAGTACTTC,CASGYRGTSGEHNYEQYF
TRBD1,TRBJ2-2,TRBV9,-,TGTGCCAGCAGCCCAGGAGGTCTAGGACAGGGCACCGGGGAGCTGTTTTTT,CASSPGGLGQGTGELFF
-,TRBJ2-7,TRBV28,-,TGTGCCAGCAGTACACATTGGTCGGGGGCCGGCGAGCAGTACTTC,CASSTHWSGAGEQYF
-,TRBJ1-3,TRBV7-9,-,TGTGCCAGCAGCCCGACGGGGCACTCTGGAAACACCATATATTTT,CASSPTGHSGNTIYF
-,TRBJ2-3,TRBV29-1,-,TGCAGCGCTCCGAGGGGACTAGATACGCAGTATTTT,CSAPRGLDTQYF
-,TRBJ2-2,TRBV5-1,-,TGCGCCAGCAGCTTCCAACATCACACCGGGGAGCTGTTTTTT,CASSFQHHTGELFF
-,TRBJ2-1,TRBV4-1,-,TGCGCCAGCAGCCAAGAGGGGGGCTACCTGCTGGGGAATGAGCAGTTCTTC,CASSQEGGYLLGNEQFF
TRBD2,TRBJ2-7,TRBV29-1,-,TGCAGCGTTGACGGGACTAGCCCCTACGAGCAGTACTTC,CSVDGTSPYEQYF
-,TRBJ2-1,TRBV30,-,TGTGCCTCCGACTCGAGCTCCTACAATGAGCAGTTCTTC,CASDSSSYNEQFF
TRBD2,TRBJ2-7,TRBV29-1,-,TGCAGCGCCTCGGGGGGGCGCTACGAGCAGTACTTC,CSASGGRYEQYF
-,TRBJ2-2,TRBV27,-,TGTGCCAGCAGTTTATGGGTCACCGGGGAGCTGTTTTTT,CASSLWVTGELFF
-,TRBJ1-1,TRBV6-6,-,TGTGCCAGCAGTTACCCCCGGGCTTACACTGAAGCTTTCTTT,CASSYPRAYTEAFF
-,TRBJ2-7,TRBV28,-,TGTGCCAGCAGTTTGGGCTCTACCTACGAGCAGTACTTC,CASSLGSTYEQYF
TRBD2,TRBJ2-3,TRBV2,-,TGTGCCAGCAGTGAGTGGGAGGGTTTGACAGATACGCAGTATTTT,CASSEWEGLTDTQYF
-,TRBJ1-1,TRBV6-6,-,TGTGCCAGCAGTTACGTGCGGGGCAGACTGAACACTGAAGCTTTCTTT,CASSYVRGRLNTEAFF
TRBD1,TRBJ2-1,TRBV29-1,once,TGCAGCGTTGATAGAGACAGGGACTACAATGAGCAGTTCTTC,CSVDRDRDYNEQFF
TRBD1,TRBJ1-2,TRBV4-3,-,TGCGCCAGCAGCCCCGGGACAGGTGTTTTAGGGGGCTACACCTTC,CASSPGTGVLGGYTF
TRBD1,TRBJ2-2,TRBV28,-,TGTGCCAGCAGTTACGTCAGGGGGCTTTACACCGGGGAGCTGTTTTTT,CASSYVRGLYTGELFF
TRBD1,TRBJ2-1,TRBV7-3,-,TGTGCCAGCAGCCCCGACAGGGGGGTCCCCTACAATGAGCAGTTCTTC,CASSPDRGVPYNEQFF
TRBD1,TRBJ2-7,TRBV7-2,-,TGTGCCAGCAGCTTATGGGGACAGGGGGCCGAGCAGTACTTC,CASSLWGQGAEQYF
-,TRBJ1-1,TRBV5-6,-,TGTGCCAGCAGCCCTTGGAGGGAAGGTGAAGCTTTCTTT,CASSPWREGEAFF
TRBD2,TRBJ2-1,TRBV5-1,-,TGCGCCAGCAGCTGGACCCCGGCAGCGGGAAGGAATGAGCAGTTCTTC,CASSWTPAAGRNEQFF
-,TRBJ2-7,TRBV27,-,TGTGCCAGCAAGGGGCGCCTTATCTACGAGCAGTACTTC,CASKGRLIYEQYF
TRBD1,TRBJ1-2,TRBV10-3,-,TGTGCCATCAGTGAGTCCCCCGGGCAGGGGGGCTATGGCTACACCTTC,CAISESPGQGGYGYTF
-,TRBJ2-5,TRBV30,-,TGTGCCTGGAGTTACTCATCTCGAGAGACCCAGTACTTC,CAWSYSSRETQYF
TRBD2,TRBJ2-1,TRBV6-1,-,TGTGCCAGCAGTGCCGTACTAGCGGGGGACTACAATGAGCAGTTCTTC,CASSAVLAGDYNEQFF
-,TRBJ2-7,TRBV4-1,once,TGCGCCAGCAGCCAAGGCCGGGACGAGCAGTACTTC,CASSQGRDEQYF
TRBD2,TRBJ2-7,TRBV4-2,-,TGTGCCAGCCAGGGTCGGGCGGGAGCCGAGCAGTACTTC,CASQGRAGAEQYF
-,TRBJ2-7,TRBV5-1,-,TGCGCCAGCAGCTTGGGTAAGGGGAGTAGCTCCTACGAGCAGTACTTC,CASSLGKGSSSYEQYF
-,TRBJ2-7,TRBV5-1,once,TGCGCCAGCAGCTTCGGGGAAGGGGGGACCTACGAGCAGTACTTC,CASSFGEGGTYEQYF
TRBD1,TRBJ1-4,TRBV13,-,TGTGCCAGCAGCTCACGACGGATTCAGGGGGCAAATGAAAAACTGTTTTTT,CASSSRRIQGANEKLFF
TRBD2,TRBJ2-3,TRBV7-9,-,TGTGCCAGCAGCCCGCCGTGGCTAGCGGGTAGCACAGATACGCAGTATTTT,CASSPPWLAGSTDTQYF
-,TRBJ2-1,TRBV6-5,once,TGTGCCAGCAGTACAACAAGGATTAATGAGCAGTTCTTC,CASSTTRINEQFF
TRBD2,TRBJ2-1,TRBV4-3,-,TGCGCCAGCACCACACTCCTAGCGGGAGGTTGGAATGAGCAGTTCTTC,CASTTLLAGGWNEQFF
-,TRBJ2-7,TRBV13,-,TGTGCCAGCAGCCCGCCGATCTCCTACGAGCAGTACTTC,CASSPPISYEQYF